The rows below give T cell receptor beta chains drawn from one sample of a study of blood T cells in healthy people across ages. TCRdb re-called the 5' RACE reads through MiXCR, storing one row per CDR3 protein. The profile shows approximately 810,000 distinct CDR3 sequences, 29% of them singletons. Material: blood. The origin of the receptors is a woman of 80 years or more in good health. Each CDR3 is given with its conserved first and last residue. Fields, in order: J gene, D gene, V gene, clone size, CDR3 length, CDR3 DNA, CDR3 protein. A D gene is named only where the DNA matches it firmly. Clone size is shown for a subset of rows, as once, few, many or a class of expanded clone.

j_gene: TRBJ2-6; d_gene: NA; v_gene: TRBV6-5; abundance: NA; len: 15; CDR3nt: TGTGCCAGCAGTGATACAGGGACTGGGGCCAACGTCCTGACTTTC; CDR3aa: CASSDTGTGANVLTF
j_gene: TRBJ2-7; d_gene: TRBD1; v_gene: TRBV5-5; abundance: many; len: 15; CDR3nt: TGTGCCAGCAGGGACGGACAGGGAAGTTACTACGAGCAGTACTTC; CDR3aa: CASRDGQGSYYEQYF
j_gene: TRBJ2-3; d_gene: TRBD2; v_gene: TRBV28; abundance: many; len: 15; CDR3nt: TGTGCCAGCAGCGACCGGGGGGTTAGTACAGATACGCAGTATTTT; CDR3aa: CASSDRGVSTDTQYF
j_gene: TRBJ2-1; d_gene: TRBD1; v_gene: TRBV20-1; abundance: many; len: 16; CDR3nt: TGCAGTGCTACCGCCGCCGGGACAGGGTACTACAATGAGCAGTTCTTC; CDR3aa: CSATAAGTGYYNEQFF
j_gene: TRBJ2-2; d_gene: TRBD2; v_gene: TRBV12-3/TRBV12-4; abundance: NA; len: 14; CDR3nt: TGTGCCAGCACCACCTGGGCGGGGGGCAGGAGGCTGTTTTTT; CDR3aa: CASTTWAGGRRLFF
j_gene: TRBJ2-5; d_gene: TRBD1; v_gene: TRBV28; abundance: NA; len: 15; CDR3nt: TGTGCCAGCAGTTCCCCCGGGACAGGGAAGGGGACCCAGTACTTC; CDR3aa: CASSSPGTGKGTQYF
j_gene: TRBJ2-5; d_gene: NA; v_gene: TRBV6-1; abundance: many; len: 15; CDR3nt: TGTGCCAGCAAGGACAGCGCCAACCTGGGAGAGACCCAGTACTTC; CDR3aa: CASKDSANLGETQYF
j_gene: TRBJ2-3; d_gene: NA; v_gene: TRBV29-1; abundance: many; len: 12; CDR3nt: TGCAGCGTTGCAGGGAACACAGATACGCAGTATTTT; CDR3aa: CSVAGNTDTQYF
j_gene: TRBJ2-3; d_gene: NA; v_gene: TRBV6-2/TRBV6-3; abundance: many; len: 17; CDR3nt: TGTGCCAGCAGTTACCCCTCCGCCGGCAGGGTCACAGATACGCAGTATTTT; CDR3aa: CASSYPSAGRVTDTQYF
j_gene: TRBJ2-7; d_gene: TRBD1; v_gene: TRBV20-1; abundance: many; len: 14; CDR3nt: TGCAGGCCTGTGGGACCGGGACAGCGCTACGAGCAGTACTTC; CDR3aa: CRPVGPGQRYEQYF
j_gene: TRBJ2-7; d_gene: NA; v_gene: TRBV21-1; abundance: many; len: 14; CDR3nt: TGTGCCAGCGGACCGGGTGGCCGAACCTACGAGCAGTACTTC; CDR3aa: CASGPGGRTYEQYF
j_gene: TRBJ2-7; d_gene: NA; v_gene: TRBV28; abundance: many; len: 14; CDR3nt: TGTGCCAGCAGCTTATCAGCAGGAACCTACGAGCAGTACTTC; CDR3aa: CASSLSAGTYEQYF
j_gene: TRBJ2-1; d_gene: TRBD2; v_gene: TRBV7-2; abundance: NA; len: 17; CDR3nt: TGTGCCGGCACGCTGGCGGGGGGTCGAAGCTCCTACAATGAGCAGTTCTTC; CDR3aa: CAGTLAGGRSSYNEQFF
j_gene: TRBJ1-5; d_gene: NA; v_gene: TRBV28; abundance: few; len: 14; CDR3nt: TGTGCCAGCCAACGTCATAGTAGCAATCAGCCCCAGCATTTT; CDR3aa: CASQRHSSNQPQHF
j_gene: TRBJ2-5; d_gene: NA; v_gene: TRBV27; abundance: NA; len: 15; CDR3nt: TGTGCCAGCAGTTTAGGGAGGGGGCGGGTAGAGACCCAGTACTTC; CDR3aa: CASSLGRGRVETQYF
j_gene: TRBJ1-3; d_gene: TRBD1; v_gene: TRBV12-3/TRBV12-4; abundance: NA; len: 13; CDR3nt: TGTGCCGACAGGGGACAGGGGGTAAACACCATATATTTT; CDR3aa: CADRGQGVNTIYF
j_gene: TRBJ2-3; d_gene: TRBD2; v_gene: TRBV7-2; abundance: many; len: 17; CDR3nt: TGTGCCAGCAGCTTAGCGCTGTCTAGCGGGGGTATGGATACGCAGTATTTT; CDR3aa: CASSLALSSGGMDTQYF
j_gene: TRBJ2-1; d_gene: TRBD2; v_gene: TRBV30; abundance: NA; len: 14; CDR3nt: TGTGCCTGGTCCTCTAGCGGGGTGTACAATGAGCAGTTCTTC; CDR3aa: CAWSSSGVYNEQFF
j_gene: TRBJ2-7; d_gene: NA; v_gene: TRBV7-2; abundance: many; len: 14; CDR3nt: TGTGCCAGCAGCCCCACGGTTTTTCGAGGGGAGCAGTACTTC; CDR3aa: CASSPTVFRGEQYF
j_gene: TRBJ1-2; d_gene: TRBD1; v_gene: TRBV5-1; abundance: NA; len: 15; CDR3nt: TGCGCCAGCAGCGCCTCCGGGACAGCGAGGCTAAGCCACACCTTC; CDR3aa: CASSASGTARLSHTF
j_gene: TRBJ2-3; d_gene: NA; v_gene: TRBV7-2; abundance: NA; len: 16; CDR3nt: TGTGCCAGCAGCTTAGGGGTCAGGGAAAACACAGATACGCAGTATTTT; CDR3aa: CASSLGVRENTDTQYF
j_gene: TRBJ1-2; d_gene: TRBD1; v_gene: TRBV14; abundance: NA; len: 15; CDR3nt: TGTGCCAGCAGCCAAGAATTCAACAGGGGCTATGGCTACACCTTC; CDR3aa: CASSQEFNRGYGYTF
j_gene: TRBJ1-4; d_gene: NA; v_gene: TRBV7-2; abundance: NA; len: 15; CDR3nt: TGTGCCAGCAGCTTAGGGTCCTTAGTGGGTGAAAAACTGTTTTTT; CDR3aa: CASSLGSLVGEKLFF
j_gene: TRBJ1-1; d_gene: NA; v_gene: TRBV6-5; abundance: many; len: 14; CDR3nt: TGTGCCAGCTGCCGGACAGAAGAGAACACTGAAGCTTTCTTT; CDR3aa: CASCRTEENTEAFF
j_gene: TRBJ2-3; d_gene: TRBD1; v_gene: TRBV24-1; abundance: few; len: 15; CDR3nt: TGTGCCACCAGTGGAGGGGGCCAACCTCGGGATGCGCAGTATTTT; CDR3aa: CATSGGGQPRDAQYF
j_gene: TRBJ2-7; d_gene: TRBD1; v_gene: TRBV20-1; abundance: NA; len: 14; CDR3nt: TGCAGTGCCCCCGGGACAGGGGGTTACCCCGAGCAGTACTTC; CDR3aa: CSAPGTGGYPEQYF
j_gene: TRBJ2-2; d_gene: TRBD2; v_gene: TRBV5-1; abundance: few; len: 17; CDR3nt: TGCGCCAGCAGCCCGGGGGGACTAGCGGGGAACACCGGGGAGCTGTTTTTT; CDR3aa: CASSPGGLAGNTGELFF